These 14 T cell receptor beta chains were sequenced from one sample in a study of OX40 agonist ivuxolimab in advanced cancers. Generated by immunoSEQ multiplex PCR, the TCRdb table keeps only in-frame clones and is missing some. Here the sample spans about 53,000 clones, 70% to 85% being singletons. The specimen comprised CD4+ or CD8+ T cells sorted from blood, sampled in a trial of the OX40 agonist ivuxolimab. The receptors derive from an adult with an advanced solid tumor such as melanoma, head and neck, liver or kidney cancer.

The chain carries TRBV18 and TRBJ2-1, with 8 bases aligning to TRBD2. With 2 bases clipped from V and 7 bases from J, the junction kept 4 bases outside the gene matches. There are 14 residues in the CDR3. Germline CDR1 is KGHSH and CDR2 is LQKENI. CDR3 amino acids: CASSPAAGVNEQFF. The CDR3 DNA sequence: TGTGCCAGCTCACCAGCAGCGGGAGTAAATGAGCAGTTCTTC.

This clone showed up just a few times. The CDR3 coding sequence is TGTGCCAGCAGCTTATATGCGGGAGATACCGGGGAGCTGTTTTTT. Its protein is CASSLYAGDTGELFF. This chain links TRBV11-2 with TRBJ2-2; 7 bases are shared with TRBD2. J gave up 5 bases and V 2 bases, and 5 bases lay outside the gene matches. CDR1 is SGHAT and CDR2 is FQNNGV in the germline V gene. This CDR3 region has 15 residues.

The genes are TRBV9 and TRBJ1-2, with D uncertain. This CDR3 is 11 amino acids long. Trimming took off 3 bases at V and 3 bases at J, with 3 bases between the two ends. Germline assignment: CDR1 SGDLS and CDR2 YYNGEE. CDR3 coding DNA: TGTGCCAGCAGCGCATACTATGGCTACACCTTC. Residues: CASSAYYGYTF.

DNA of the CDR3: TGTGCCAGTAGTCCCGACAGGGAATCTAATCAGCCCCAGCATTTT. Translated, it gives CASSPDRESNQPQHF. The V gene is TRBV19, the J gene TRBJ1-5; 7 bases align to TRBD1. V was clipped by 5 bases and J by 4 bases; unmatched bases: 8. This CDR3 is built from 15 residues. CDR1 LNHDA and CDR2 SQIVND come from the germline V gene (reference sequence).

CDR3 in amino acids: CAWSTFRGSEKLFF. Written as DNA, the CDR3 is TGTGCCTGGTCCACCTTTAGGGGGTCTGAAAAACTGTTTTTT. This chain connects TRBV30 to TRBJ1-4, with a weak D call TRBD1 (6 bases). Trimming took off 5 bases at V and 7 bases at J, with 17 bases between the two ends. This CDR3 has 14 residues. Per germline, CDR1 GTSNPN and CDR2 SVGIG (reference sequence).

This clone is judged medium-sized. The chain joins TRBV5-8 to TRBJ1-1; possible D gene TRBD1, 6 bases. In germline, CDR1 is SGHTS, CDR2 YDEGEE. There are 14 residues in the CDR3. V was shortened by 5 bases and J by 0 bases, with 11 bases between the two germline ends. This chain's CDR3 is CASRGGQMNTEAFF. As DNA, the CDR3 is TGTGCCAGCAGAGGCGGACAGATGAACACTGAAGCTTTCTTT.

The rearrangement joins TRBV15 to TRBJ1-4; 8 positions match TRBD1. Germline CDR1 is LNHNV and CDR2 is YYDKDF (reference sequence). The CDR3 loop spans 16 amino acids. V gave up 5 bases and J gave up 8 bases; unmatched junction bases: 13. The CDR3 DNA is TGTGCCACCAGCTCCCGGACAGGGACGCCGTCGGAAAAACTGTTTTTT. Translated: CATSSRTGTPSEKLFF.

This clone is labeled as medium-sized. This chain uses TRBV5-6 with TRBJ2-3; D gene uncertain. Trimming shortened V by 2 bases and J by 0 bases, and 4 bases separated the two germline ends. From germline, CDR1 is SGHDT and CDR2 YYEEEE. This CDR3 region has 13 residues. CDR3 DNA: TGTGCCAGCAGCTTATGGAGCACAGATACGCAGTATTTT. Its translation: CASSLWSTDTQYF.

The rearrangement uses TRBV6-1 and TRBJ1-2, with TRBD1 matching over 8 bases. This CDR3 comprises 15 residues. V lost 4 bases, J lost 2 bases, and 6 bases stayed unmatched. CDR1 and CDR2 from the germline V gene are MNHNS and SASEGT. The CDR3 here is CASSVPTGENYGYTF. The CDR3, as DNA: TGTGCCAGCAGTGTGCCGACAGGGGAAAACTATGGCTACACCTTC.

This clone was seen just once. The chain couples TRBV7-9 to TRBJ2-5, with 8 bases matching TRBD2. Germline CDR1 reads SEHNR; CDR2 reads FQNEAQ (reference sequence). V trimming: 2 bases; J trimming: 4 bases; junction bases outside the gene matches: 6. The CDR3 consists of 15 residues. The CDR3 coding sequence is TGTGCCAGCAGCTTACTGCTAGCGGGTTCAGAGACCCAGTACTTC. Translated, it gives CASSLLLAGSETQYF.

The chain employs TRBV25-1 and TRBJ1-5; D is uncertain. V shed 1 base and J shed 0 bases, with 4 bases lying between them. The germline V gene encodes CDR1 MGHDK and CDR2 SYGVNS. This CDR3 spans 14 amino acids. The CDR3 here is CASSEFGSNQPQHF. CDR3 sequence (DNA): TGTGCCAGCAGTGAATTTGGTAGCAATCAGCCCCAGCATTTT.

The chain links TRBV2 to TRBJ1-1; possibly TRBD1 for D (5 bases). Germline CDR1 and CDR2: SNHLY and FYNNEI. Trimming took 4 bases from V and 0 from J, leaving 9 bases between them. This CDR3 is 14 amino acids long. DNA of the CDR3: TGTGCCAGCAGTGTGGAGACAGTGAACACTGAAGCTTTCTTT. Protein product: CASSVETVNTEAFF. Full variable domain (missing parts from reference TRBV2 and TRBJ1-1): EPEVTQTPSHQVTQMGQEVILRCVPISNHLYFYWYRQILGQKVEFLVSFYNNEISEKSEIFDDQFSVERPDGSNFTLKIRSTKLEDSAMYFCASSVETVNTEAFFGQGTRLTVV.

This chain connects TRBV6-6 to TRBJ1-5; D remains unclear. This CDR3 comprises 13 residues. Trimming stripped 0 bases from V and 7 bases from J, with 7 bases between. Germline V gene sequence: CDR1 MNHNY, CDR2 SVGAGI (reference sequence). CDR3 in DNA: TGTGCCAGCAGTTACTCGGTCGGGCAGCCCCAGCATTTT. It encodes CASSYSVGQPQHF.

The chain carries TRBV5-4 and TRBJ1-3; possibly TRBD1 for D (5 bases). The CDR3 length is 13 residues. Germline CDR1 reads SGHNT; CDR2 reads YYREEE (reference sequence). The ends were cut back, 0 bases at V and 7 bases at J, with 8 bases in the middle. The CDR3 sequence: CASSLAGGNTIYF. CDR3 bases: TGTGCCAGCAGCTTGGCCGGGGGTAACACCATATATTTT.